This TCR beta chain originates from a study of cytomegalovirus exposure and HLA in healthy donors. TCRdb's copy holds only in-frame clones and misses some; the assay was immunoSEQ multiplex PCR. The data show 50,000 or so clones, more than 85% seen once. The germline CDR1 and CDR2 sequences are MDHEN and SYDVKM. The CDR3 covers 15 residues. J was trimmed by 9 bases and V by 4 bases; bases with no gene match: 5. As for this clone: Its antigen is not identified.

Overall study findings and caveats: Specificity for CMV antigens was confirmed in vitro for a few of the CMV-associated chains.

The chain carries TRBV28 and TRBJ2-1; 14 bases are a match to TRBD2. The source is a young woman in good health and CMV-seronegative. Sequencing was carried out using PBMCs. The chain's CDR3 is CASSSGTSGRSEQFF. The DNA for the CDR3 is TGTGCCAGCAGTTCCGGGACTAGCGGGAGAAGTGAGCAGTTCTTC.